A single sample gave rise to the 4 T cell receptor beta chains below, sequenced in a study of cytomegalovirus exposure and HLA in healthy donors. The PCR was carried out with 60 Vbeta primers and 13 Jbeta primers. Profiled with immunoSEQ multiplex PCR; TCRdb holds only in-frame clones, not every one. There are 79,000 or so clones in the sample; around 77% occur only once, and less than 25% lies in the top ten. Sample: PBMCs. These receptors originate from a middle-aged woman in good health and CMV-seropositive.

This clone has only one observation. An end of the junction does not agree with germline; a read error may underlie this. V is TRBV18 and J is TRBJ1-5; D is ambiguous. CDR1 and CDR2 from the germline V gene are KGHSH and LQKENI. This CDR3 spans 10 amino acids. The CDR3: CASSPGAEDF. The CDR3 DNA sequence: TGTGCCAGCTCACCAGGAGCAGAAGATTTT.

This clone occurred a few times. The chain recombines TRBV10-1 with TRBJ1-5, with D possibly matching TRBD1 (5 bases). Germline V gene lookup returns CDR1 WNHNN and CDR2 SYGVQD (reference sequence). Trimming pared 3 bases from V and 6 bases from J, leaving 12 bases between. The CDR3 is 14 residues long. The CDR3 DNA follows: TGCGCCAGCAGTGAAAGACAGCACGGTCAGCCCCAGCATTTT. This codes for CASSERQHGQPQHF.

This clone has only a few counts. This chain joins TRBV5-4 and TRBJ2-1; TRBD2 aligns across 8 bases. After removal of 0 bases from V and 7 bases from J, the junction contained 6 bases not matched to a gene. CDR3 length equals 15 residues. Germline V gene data show CDR1 as SGHNT and CDR2 as YYREEE (reference sequence). CDR3 protein: CASSLEAGVRNEQFF. For the CDR3, the DNA is TGTGCCAGCAGCTTGGAAGCGGGGGTCCGGAATGAGCAGTTCTTC.

The V and J genes are TRBV15 and TRBJ1-5; TRBD1 is a possible D gene (6 bases). CDR1 is LNHNV, CDR2 YYDKDF, per germline (reference sequence). The V end lost 0 bases, the J end lost 6 bases, and 12 bases lay between the germline ends. The CDR3 consists of 15 residues. The CDR3 coding sequence is TGTGCCACCAGCAGAGATCCCAGGGGTGGTCAGCCCCAGCATTTT. Translated, it gives CATSRDPRGGQPQHF.